This is a list of T cell receptor beta chains from one sample in a study of shared clonotypes between healthy human individuals. TCRdb's table, derived via immunoSEQ multiplex PCR, lists solely in-frame clones and lacks some. There are roughly 2.4 million clones in the sample; more than 90% occur only once, and more than 0.1% lies in the top ten. Input material: naive CD4+ T cells sorted from blood. These receptors all come from a man younger than 35 in good health. The CDR3 runs from the conserved cysteine through the conserved F or W. Each record gives: D gene, clone size, V gene, J gene, CDR3 protein, CDR3 DNA. D genes are given only for firm matches. Rows may omit the clone size; those that give it use once, few, many or a size class.

>NA|NA|TRBV7-9|TRBJ2-7
CASSLEKRGGEYF
TGTGCCAGCAGCTTAGAAAAACGCGGAGGGGAGTACTTC
>TRBD2|NA|TRBV10-3|TRBJ2-2
CAISESRTSGNTGELFF
TGTGCCATCAGTGAGTCGAGGACTAGTGGGAACACCGGGGAGCTGTTTTTT
>NA|NA|TRBV19|TRBJ2-4
CASSIPGGKNIQYF
TGTGCCAGTAGTATTCCAGGGGGGAAAAACATTCAGTACTTC
>TRBD1|NA|TRBV5-5|TRBJ1-6
CASSLAGTENSPLHF
TGTGCCAGCAGCTTGGCAGGGACAGAGAATTCACCCCTCCACTTT
>NA|once|TRBV7-2|TRBJ2-3
CASSTWPDTQYF
TGTGCCAGCAGCACCTGGCCAGATACGCAGTATTTT
>NA|NA|TRBV21-1|TRBJ1-1
CASSRVGGAEAFF
TGTGCCAGCAGCAGGGTCGGAGGCGCCGAAGCTTTCTTT
>NA|NA|TRBV5-4|TRBJ2-5
CASSLGGVAPETQYF
TGTGCCAGCAGCTTGGGGGGGGTCGCCCCGGAGACCCAGTACTTC
>NA|NA|TRBV5-1|TRBJ2-3
CASSLESGVDTQYF
TGCGCCAGCAGCTTGGAGTCCGGGGTAGATACGCAGTATTTT
>NA|NA|TRBV5-5|TRBJ1-5
CASSLGQLNQPQHF
TGTGCCAGCAGCTTGGGACAGCTCAATCAGCCCCAGCATTTT
>TRBD1|NA|TRBV6-5|TRBJ1-6
CASSYWRTGRSPLHF
TGTGCCAGCAGTTACTGGCGGACAGGGCGGTCACCCCTCCACTTT
>NA|NA|TRBV6-6|TRBJ2-4
CASSRTLEWNIQYF
TGTGCCAGCAGCCGTACATTGGAATGGAACATTCAGTACTTC
>TRBD1|NA|TRBV5-4|TRBJ2-7
CASSSPGQAAYEQYF
TGTGCCAGCAGCTCCCCGGGACAGGCTGCCTACGAGCAGTACTTC
>NA|NA|TRBV6-6|TRBJ2-7
CATREGGFYEQYF
TGTGCCACCCGAGAGGGTGGATTCTACGAGCAGTACTTC
>NA|NA|TRBV9|TRBJ1-3
CASSVGPIDSGNTIYF
TGTGCCAGCAGCGTAGGACCGATTGACTCTGGAAACACCATATATTTT
>NA|NA|TRBV5-1|TRBJ1-5
CASSFEDPSNQPQHF
TGCGCCAGCAGCTTCGAGGACCCTAGCAATCAGCCCCAGCATTTT
>TRBD2|NA|TRBV13|TRBJ2-7
CASSSVRAGGSYEQYF
TGTGCCAGCAGCTCGGTACGGGCGGGAGGATCCTACGAGCAGTACTTC
>TRBD1|NA|TRBV2|TRBJ1-5
CASRGQTNQPQHF
TGTGCCAGCAGGGGACAGACCAATCAGCCCCAGCATTTT
>NA|once|TRBV7-2|TRBJ2-4
CASSPRAGLAKNIQYF
TGTGCCAGCAGCCCCCGGGCAGGTCTAGCCAAAAACATTCAGTACTTC
>TRBD1|NA|TRBV5-1|TRBJ2-2
CASSLALLTGANTGELFF
TGCGCCAGCAGCTTGGCACTGTTGACAGGGGCCAACACCGGGGAGCTGTTTTTT
>NA|NA|TRBV6-6|TRBJ2-3
CASSPKSTESRDTQYF
TGTGCCAGCAGTCCAAAAAGTACCGAGTCTAGAGATACGCAGTATTTT
>TRBD1|NA|TRBV7-2|TRBJ2-5
CASSAGQEGTQYF
TGTGCCAGCAGCGCGGGACAGGAGGGGACCCAGTACTTC
>NA|NA|TRBV23-1|TRBJ2-1
CASSHPLRDGEDNEQFF
TGCGCCAGCAGTCACCCCCTCCGCGACGGGGAAGACAATGAGCAGTTCTTC
>NA|NA|TRBV5-1|TRBJ1-6
CASSEEALVEDSPLHF
TGCGCCAGCAGTGAGGAGGCCCTGGTGGAGGATTCACCCCTCCACTTT
>NA|NA|TRBV27|TRBJ1-5
CASSLQGYSNQPQHF
TGTGCCAGCAGTCTCCAAGGTTATAGCAATCAGCCCCAGCATTTT
>NA|NA|TRBV14|TRBJ2-2
CASGGTNTGELFF
TGTGCCAGCGGCGGGACTAACACCGGGGAGCTGTTTTTT
>NA|once|TRBV5-1|TRBJ2-3
CASSSPDTDTQYF
TGCGCCAGCAGCTCTCCGGACACAGATACGCAGTATTTT
>NA|once|TRBV5-1|TRBJ1-4
CASSRGSEGGEKLFF
TGCGCCAGCAGCAGGGGTTCGGAAGGGGGTGAAAAACTGTTTTTT
>TRBD2|NA|TRBV6-4|TRBJ2-3
CASSESAGLAGAGDTQYF
TGTGCCAGCAGTGAGTCCGCTGGACTAGCGGGAGCGGGAGATACGCAGTATTTT
>TRBD1|NA|TRBV6-5|TRBJ1-2
CASRSPGQGIHGYTF
TGTGCCAGCAGAAGTCCGGGACAGGGGATTCATGGCTACACCTTC
>NA|NA|TRBV5-1|TRBJ2-3
CASSLEPRVADTQYF
TGCGCCAGCAGCTTGGAACCGAGGGTGGCAGATACGCAGTATTTT
>TRBD1|NA|TRBV19|TRBJ2-5
CASSTTGGSETQYF
TGTGCCAGTTCCACGACAGGGGGTAGTGAGACCCAGTACTTC
>NA|NA|TRBV29-1|TRBJ2-2
CSVLGTEANTGELFF
TGCAGCGTCCTTGGGACCGAAGCGAACACCGGGGAGCTGTTTTTT
>TRBD1|NA|TRBV6-5|TRBJ1-3
CASSLTGTGNTIYF
TGTGCCAGCAGTTTGACAGGGACTGGAAACACCATATATTTT
>TRBD1|NA|TRBV29-1|TRBJ2-4
CSIRPPGQKNIQYF
TGCAGCATCCGCCCTCCGGGACAGAAAAACATTCAGTACTTC
>NA|NA|TRBV4-1|TRBJ2-4
CASSQSSLTVLAKNIQYF
TGCGCCAGCAGCCAGAGTAGTCTTACGGTCCTAGCCAAAAACATTCAGTACTTC